This T cell receptor (beta chain) was obtained from a study of T cells in localized non-small cell lung cancer. The CDR3 is 18 residues long. Germline CDR1 reads LGHNA; CDR2 reads YSLEER. V was shortened by 1 base and J by 0 bases, with 15 bases between the two germline ends. Overall study findings and caveats: Compared with tumor, uninvolved adjacent lung displayed greater T cell clonality, ranking highest overall.

Assay used: immunoSEQ multiplex PCR; TCRdb lists only in-frame clones, some missing. Of over 45,000 clones listed, 85% to 90% are singletons. Comment on this clone: The antigen is unknown.

This chain uses TRBV4-3 with TRBJ1-4, with D maybe TRBD1 (5 bases). This clonotype originated in a man aged 40 to 70 with stage I squamous cell lung carcinoma. The sequencing used peripheral blood, collected before any cancer treatment. The CDR3 DNA follows: TGCGCCAGCAGCCAAGTTCAAACAGGAGCCACAACTAATGAAAAACTGTTTTTT. Translated, it gives CASSQVQTGATTNEKLFF.